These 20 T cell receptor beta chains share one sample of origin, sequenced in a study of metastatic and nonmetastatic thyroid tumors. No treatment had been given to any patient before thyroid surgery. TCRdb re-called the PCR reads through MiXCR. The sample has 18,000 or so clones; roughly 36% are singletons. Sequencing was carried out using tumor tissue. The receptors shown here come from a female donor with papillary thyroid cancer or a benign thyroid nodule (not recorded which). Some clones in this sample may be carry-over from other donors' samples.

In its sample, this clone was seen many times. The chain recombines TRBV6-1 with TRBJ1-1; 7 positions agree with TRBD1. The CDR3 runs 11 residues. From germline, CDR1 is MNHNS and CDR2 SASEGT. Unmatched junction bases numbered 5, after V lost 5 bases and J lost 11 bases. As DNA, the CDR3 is TGTGCCAGCAGTTTCCCGGGACAGGCTTTCTTT. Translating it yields CASSFPGQAFF.

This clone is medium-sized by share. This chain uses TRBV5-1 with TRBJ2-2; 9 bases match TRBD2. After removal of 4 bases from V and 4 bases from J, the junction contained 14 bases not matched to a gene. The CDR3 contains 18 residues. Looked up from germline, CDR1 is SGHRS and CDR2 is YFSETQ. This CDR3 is CASSRKLRREGGTGELFF. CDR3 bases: TGCGCCAGCAGCCGAAAGCTACGGCGGGAGGGGGGCACCGGGGAGCTGTTTTTT. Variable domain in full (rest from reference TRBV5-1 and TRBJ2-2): KAGVTQTPRYLIKTRGQQVTLSCSPISGHRSVSWYQQTPGQGLQFLFEYFSETQRNKGNFPGRFSGRQFSNSRSEMNVSTLELGDSALYLCASSRKLRREGGTGELFFGEGSRLTVL.

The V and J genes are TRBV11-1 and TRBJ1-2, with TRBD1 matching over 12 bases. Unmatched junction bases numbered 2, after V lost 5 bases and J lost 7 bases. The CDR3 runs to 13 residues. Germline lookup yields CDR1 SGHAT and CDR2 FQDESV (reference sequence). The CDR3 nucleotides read TGTGCCAGCAGCCCGGGACAGGGGGCTGGCTACACCTTC. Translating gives CASSPGQGAGYTF. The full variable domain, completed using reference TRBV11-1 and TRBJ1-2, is EAEVAQSPRYKITEKSQAVAFWCDPISGHATLYWYRQILGQGPELLVQFQDESVVDDSQLPKDRFSAERLKGVDSTLKIQPAELGDSAMYLCASSPGQGAGYTFGSGTRLTVV.

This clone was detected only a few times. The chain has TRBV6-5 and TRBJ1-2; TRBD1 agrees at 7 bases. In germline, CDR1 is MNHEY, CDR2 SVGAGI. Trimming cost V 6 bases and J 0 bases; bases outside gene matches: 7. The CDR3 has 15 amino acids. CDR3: CASRPTGLANYGYTF. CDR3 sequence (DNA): TGTGCCAGCAGGCCGACAGGGCTAGCTAACTATGGCTACACCTTC.

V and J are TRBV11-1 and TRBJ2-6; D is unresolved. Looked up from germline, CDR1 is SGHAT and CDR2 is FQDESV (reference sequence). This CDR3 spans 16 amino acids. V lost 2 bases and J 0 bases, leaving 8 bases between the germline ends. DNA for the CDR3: TGTGCCAGCAGCTTAAAATCGGGCTCTGGGGCCAACGTCCTGACTTTC. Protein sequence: CASSLKSGSGANVLTF. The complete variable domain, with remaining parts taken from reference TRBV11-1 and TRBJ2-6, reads EAEVAQSPRYKITEKSQAVAFWCDPISGHATLYWYRQILGQGPELLVQFQDESVVDDSQLPKDRFSAERLKGVDSTLKIQPAELGDSAMYLCASSLKSGSGANVLTFGAGSRLTVL.

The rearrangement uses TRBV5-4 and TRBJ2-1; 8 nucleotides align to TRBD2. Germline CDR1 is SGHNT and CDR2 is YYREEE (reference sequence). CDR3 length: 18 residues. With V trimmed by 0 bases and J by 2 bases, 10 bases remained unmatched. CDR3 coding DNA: TGTGCCAGCAGCTTGGGATCACTAAGCGGGAGAACCTACAATGAGCAGTTCTTC. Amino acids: CASSLGSLSGRTYNEQFF.

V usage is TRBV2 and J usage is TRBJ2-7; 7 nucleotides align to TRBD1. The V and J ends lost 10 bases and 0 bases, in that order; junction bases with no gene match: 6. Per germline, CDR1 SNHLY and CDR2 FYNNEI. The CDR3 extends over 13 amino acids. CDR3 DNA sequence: TGTGCCATTCGGACAGGTAGCTCCTACGAGCAGTACTTC. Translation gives CAIRTGSSYEQYF. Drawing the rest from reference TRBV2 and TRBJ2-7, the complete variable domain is EPEVTQTPSHQVTQMGQEVILRCVPISNHLYFYWYRQILGQKVEFLVSFYNNEISEKSEIFDDQFSVERPDGSNFTLKIRSTKLEDSAMYFCAIRTGSSYEQYFGPGTRLTVT.

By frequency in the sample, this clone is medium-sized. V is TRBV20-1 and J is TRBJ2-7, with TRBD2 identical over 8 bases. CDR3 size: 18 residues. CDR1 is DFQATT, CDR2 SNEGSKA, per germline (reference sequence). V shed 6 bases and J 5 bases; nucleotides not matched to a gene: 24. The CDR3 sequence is CSADRILKKAGATHEQYF. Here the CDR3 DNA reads TGCAGTGCCGACCGAATACTCAAAAAAGCGGGAGCCACCCACGAGCAGTACTTC.

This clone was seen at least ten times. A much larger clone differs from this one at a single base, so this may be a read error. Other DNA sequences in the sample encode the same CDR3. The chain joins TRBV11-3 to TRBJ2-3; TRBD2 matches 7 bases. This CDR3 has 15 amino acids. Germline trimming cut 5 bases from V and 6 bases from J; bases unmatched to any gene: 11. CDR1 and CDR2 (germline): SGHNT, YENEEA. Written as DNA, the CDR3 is TGTGCCAGCAGCCCCGGGACGAGCGGGATGGATACGCAGTATTTT. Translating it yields CASSPGTSGMDTQYF.

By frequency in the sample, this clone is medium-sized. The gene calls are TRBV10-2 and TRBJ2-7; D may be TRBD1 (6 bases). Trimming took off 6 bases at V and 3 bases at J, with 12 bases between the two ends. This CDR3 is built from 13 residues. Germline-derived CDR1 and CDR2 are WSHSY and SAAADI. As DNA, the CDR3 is TGCGCCAGCAGGCTTGGACAGCTCTACGAGCAGTACTTC. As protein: CASRLGQLYEQYF.

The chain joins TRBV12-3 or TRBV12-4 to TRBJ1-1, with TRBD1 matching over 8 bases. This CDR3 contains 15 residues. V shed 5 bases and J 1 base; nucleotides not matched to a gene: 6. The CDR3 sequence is CASSAWTGRNTEAFF. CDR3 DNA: TGTGCCAGCAGTGCGTGGACAGGGCGGAACACTGAAGCTTTCTTT.

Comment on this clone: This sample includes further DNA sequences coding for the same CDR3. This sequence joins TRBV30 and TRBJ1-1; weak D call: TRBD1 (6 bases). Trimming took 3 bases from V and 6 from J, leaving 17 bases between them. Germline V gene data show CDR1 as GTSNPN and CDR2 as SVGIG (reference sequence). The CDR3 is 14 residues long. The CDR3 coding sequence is TGTGCCTGGAGAACCCAGGACAGAGCCGCTGAAGCTTTCTTT. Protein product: CAWRTQDRAAEAFF.

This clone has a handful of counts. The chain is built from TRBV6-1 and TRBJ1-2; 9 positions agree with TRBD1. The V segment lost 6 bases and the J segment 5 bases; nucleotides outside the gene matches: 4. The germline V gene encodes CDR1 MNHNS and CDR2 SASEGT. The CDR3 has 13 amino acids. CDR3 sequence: CASRVGTGYGYTF. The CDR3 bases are TGTGCCAGCAGGGTTGGGACAGGGTATGGCTACACCTTC.

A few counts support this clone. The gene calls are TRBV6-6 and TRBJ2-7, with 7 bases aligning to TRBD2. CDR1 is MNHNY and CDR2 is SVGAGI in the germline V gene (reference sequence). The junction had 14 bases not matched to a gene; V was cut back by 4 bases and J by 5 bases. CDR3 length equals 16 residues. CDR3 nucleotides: TGTGCCAGCAGTTCGAAATCCGGGACTAACCACCACGAGCAGTACTTC. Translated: CASSSKSGTNHHEQYF.

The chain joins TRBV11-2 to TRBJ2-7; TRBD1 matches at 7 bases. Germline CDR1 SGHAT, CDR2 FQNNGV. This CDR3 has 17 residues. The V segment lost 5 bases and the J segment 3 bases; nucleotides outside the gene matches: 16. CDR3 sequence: CASSTTELDRLGYEQYF. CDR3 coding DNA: TGTGCCAGCAGCACGACCGAGTTGGACAGGTTGGGCTACGAGCAGTACTTC.

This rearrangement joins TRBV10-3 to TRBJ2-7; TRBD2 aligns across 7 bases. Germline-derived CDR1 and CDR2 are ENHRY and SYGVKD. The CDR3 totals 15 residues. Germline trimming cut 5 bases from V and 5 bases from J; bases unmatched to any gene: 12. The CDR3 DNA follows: TGTGCCATCAGTCAGGTGGTGGGAGGGTTAAACGAGCAGTACTTC. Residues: CAISQVVGGLNEQYF.

The CDR3 DNA sequence: TGCAGTGCTAGTAGCGGGGTGGCCTACGAGCAGTACTTC. It yields the protein CSASSGVAYEQYF. This chain uses TRBV20-1 with TRBJ2-7, with 8 bases aligning to TRBD2. The trim removed 3 bases at V and 2 bases at J, leaving 3 bases unmatched. The V gene's germline CDR1 is DFQATT and CDR2 SNEGSKA (reference sequence). CDR3 length: 13 amino acids.

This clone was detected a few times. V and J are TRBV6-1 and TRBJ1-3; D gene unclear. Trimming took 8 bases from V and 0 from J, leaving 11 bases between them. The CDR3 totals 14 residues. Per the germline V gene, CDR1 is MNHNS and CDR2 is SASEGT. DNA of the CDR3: TGTGCCAGCGGCGCAGGTCTCTCTGGAAACACCATATATTTT. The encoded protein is CASGAGLSGNTIYF.

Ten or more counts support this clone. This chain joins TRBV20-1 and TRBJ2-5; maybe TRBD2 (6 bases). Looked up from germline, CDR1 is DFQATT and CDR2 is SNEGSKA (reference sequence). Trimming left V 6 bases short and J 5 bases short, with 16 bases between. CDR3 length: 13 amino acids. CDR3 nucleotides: TGCAGTGCCCCCTCGGCGGCGGGGGAGACCCAGTACTTC. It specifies CSAPSAAGETQYF.

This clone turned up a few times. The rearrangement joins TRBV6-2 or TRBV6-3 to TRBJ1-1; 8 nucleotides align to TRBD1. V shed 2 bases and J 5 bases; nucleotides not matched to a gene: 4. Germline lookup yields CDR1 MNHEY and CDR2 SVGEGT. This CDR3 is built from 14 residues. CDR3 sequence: CASSYGQGWTEAFF. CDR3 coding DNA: TGTGCCAGCAGTTACGGACAGGGATGGACTGAAGCTTTCTTT.